This T cell receptor (beta chain) was sequenced during a study of blood T cells in healthy people across ages. Broader study findings: Fewer expanded clones and more diversity marked long-lived versus aged donors.

This clonotype was seen just once. Its antigen is unknown. The use of a sample-barcoded 5' primer and a J-beta primer mix characterized a second PCR of roughly 6 to 12 cycles. The template-switch adaptor was a 5' adaptor with 12 random nucleotides. It tagged each cDNA molecule. TCRdb used MiXCR to reprocess the 5' RACE reads, holding one entry per CDR3 protein. The sample lists about 800,000 distinct CDR3 sequences, approximately 25% occurring once. With 0 bases removed from V and 10 bases from J, the gap between germline ends came to 7 bases. The CDR3 is made up of 12 amino acids. The V gene's germline CDR1 is MNHEY and CDR2 SVGEGT. The sample was also linked to a second study, of T cells of mothers and their children.

Sequencing used blood. The clonotype originates from a boy aged 10-17 years in good health. The V and J genes are TRBV6-2 or TRBV6-3 and TRBJ1-5; the D is unclear. The CDR3 nucleotides are TGTGCCAGCAGTTACTCGTTGGGACCCCAGCATTTT. Translated: CASSYSLGPQHF.